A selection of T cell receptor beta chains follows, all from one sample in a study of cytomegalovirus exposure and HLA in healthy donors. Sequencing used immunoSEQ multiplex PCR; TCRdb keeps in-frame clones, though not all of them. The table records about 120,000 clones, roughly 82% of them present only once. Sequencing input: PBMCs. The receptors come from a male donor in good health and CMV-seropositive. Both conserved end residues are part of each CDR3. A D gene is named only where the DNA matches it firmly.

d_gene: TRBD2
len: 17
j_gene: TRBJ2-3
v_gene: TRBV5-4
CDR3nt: TGTGCCAGCAGCAGGGGGTTAGCGGGAGGGTTCCCAGATACGCAGTATTTT
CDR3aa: CASSRGLAGGFPDTQYF

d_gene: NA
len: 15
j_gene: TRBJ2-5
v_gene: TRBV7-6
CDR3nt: TGTACCAGCAGCTTCACTGGCAGGGGCCAAGAGACCCAGTACTTC
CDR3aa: CTSSFTGRGQETQYF

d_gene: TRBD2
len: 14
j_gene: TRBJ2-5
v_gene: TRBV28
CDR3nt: TGTGCCAGCTCAGTCGCTAGCGGGACTCGGGAGCAGTACTTC
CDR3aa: CASSVASGTREQYF

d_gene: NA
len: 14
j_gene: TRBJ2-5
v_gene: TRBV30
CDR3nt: TGTGCCTGGAGCGCGTTAAACAGCCAAGGGACCCAGTACTTC
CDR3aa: CAWSALNSQGTQYF

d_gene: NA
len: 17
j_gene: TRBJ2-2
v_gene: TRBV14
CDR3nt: TGTGCCAGCAGCCAAGTCGCAGGGCGTTTGGGCACCGGGGAGCTGTTTTTT
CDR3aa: CASSQVAGRLGTGELFF

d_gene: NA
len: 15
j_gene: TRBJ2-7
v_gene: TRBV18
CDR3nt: TGTGCCAGCTCACCCCCGTCGCTCAGGGGCTACGAGCAGTACTTC
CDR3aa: CASSPPSLRGYEQYF

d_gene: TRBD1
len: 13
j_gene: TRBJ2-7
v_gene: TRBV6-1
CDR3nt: TGTGCCAGCAGTGGCAGGGGGCCACGGGAGCAGTACTTC
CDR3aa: CASSGRGPREQYF

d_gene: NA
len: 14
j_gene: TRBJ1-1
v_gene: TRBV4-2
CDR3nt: TGTGCCAGCAGCCAAGAGGGGGGGAACACTGAAGCTTTCTTT
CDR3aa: CASSQEGGNTEAFF

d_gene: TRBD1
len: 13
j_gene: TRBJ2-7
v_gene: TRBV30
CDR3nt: TGTGCCTGGAGTCTACAGGGGGCCACCGAGCAGTACTTC
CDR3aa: CAWSLQGATEQYF

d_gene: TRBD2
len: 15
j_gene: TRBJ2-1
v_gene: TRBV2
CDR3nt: TGTGCCAGGGGCCCAGGGACTAGATCCTACAATGAGCAGTTCTTC
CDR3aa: CARGPGTRSYNEQFF

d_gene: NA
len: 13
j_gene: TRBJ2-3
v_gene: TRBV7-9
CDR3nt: TGTGCCAGCAGCTTTGGGGGGACAGATACGCAGTATTTT
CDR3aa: CASSFGGTDTQYF